This T cell receptor beta chain stems from a study of chemoradiotherapy in HPV16-positive cancers. As concerns this clone: What it recognizes is unknown.

Assay: immunoSEQ multiplex PCR; the TCRdb copy retains only in-frame clones and omits some. The sample records tens of thousands of clones, approximately 70% being singletons. General study findings and limits: Only a couple of HPV16-positive patients supplied the functional HPV-specificity definition. Better recurrence-free survival went with HPV-responsive T-cell expansion in HPV16-positive patients. Candidate HPV-specific clones and E7-related TCR motifs grew in tumor during treatment.

Sampling was done from a patient who underwent chemoradiotherapy. The clonotype was recovered from a human donor with HPV-associated anogenital cancer.

In nucleotides, the CDR3 is TGTGCCAGCAGCCCCCAGACAGCTCTTAATGAAAAACTGTTTTTT. This codes for CASSPQTALNEKLFF. V usage is TRBV4-2 and J usage is TRBJ1-4, with D possibly being TRBD1 (5 bases). The CDR3 loop spans 15 amino acids. With 4 bases removed from V and 4 bases from J, the gap between germline ends came to 13 bases. Germline V gene sequence: CDR1 LGHNA, CDR2 YNFKEQ.